One and the same sample provided the 17 T cell receptor beta chains below, sequenced in a study of OX40 agonist ivuxolimab in advanced cancers. The table came from immunoSEQ multiplex PCR; TCRdb's copy has only in-frame clones and leaves some out. In the table there are about 78,000 clones, approximately 90% of which are singletons. The sequenced sample was CD4+ or CD8+ T cells sorted from blood, obtained in a trial of the OX40 agonist ivuxolimab. The receptor source for this set is an adult with an advanced solid tumor such as melanoma, head and neck, liver or kidney cancer.

The rearrangement uses TRBV7-2 and TRBJ1-1; D call uncertain. Trimming removed 5 bases from V and 2 bases from J, with 15 bases in between. This CDR3 is 15 amino acids long. From germline, CDR1 is SGHTA and CDR2 FQGNSA. CDR3 sequence (DNA): TGTGCCAGCAGCACCTACAGAGGGAGTAACACTGAAGCTTTCTTT. Its protein product is CASSTYRGSNTEAFF. Looking up the rest from reference TRBV7-2 and TRBJ1-1 gives the full variable domain: GAGVSQSPSNKVTEKGKDVELRCDPISGHTALYWYRQSLGQGLEFLIYFQGNSAPDKSGLPSDRFSAERTGGSVSTLTIQRTQQEDSAVYLCASSTYRGSNTEAFFGQGTRLTVV.

This chain uses TRBV5-1 with TRBJ1-4; D is uncertain. CDR1 and CDR2 from the germline V gene are SGHRS and YFSETQ. The V end was cut by 0 bases, the J end by 3 bases, with 9 bases between. The CDR3 spans 15 residues. As DNA, the CDR3 is TGCGCCAGCAGCTTGGAGCCAAGTCCTAATGAAAAACTGTTTTTT. Its translation is CASSLEPSPNEKLFF.

The gene calls are TRBV11-3 and TRBJ2-7, with 10 positions matching TRBD1. Germline assignment: CDR1 SGHNT and CDR2 YENEEA. The CDR3 runs to 16 residues. J lost 2 bases, V lost 3 bases, and 7 bases had no gene match. In DNA form, the CDR3 reads TGTGCCAGCAGCTTGACAGGGGGCCCCATTGCCTACGAGCAGTACTTC. Encoded protein: CASSLTGGPIAYEQYF.

V usage is TRBV5-1 and J usage is TRBJ1-6; 7 nucleotides line up with TRBD1. Per germline, CDR1 SGHRS and CDR2 YFSETQ. Germline trimming cut 4 bases from V and 8 bases from J; bases unmatched to any gene: 6. The CDR3 is 14 residues long. CDR3 sequence: CASSPDREDSPLHF. As DNA, the CDR3 is TGCGCCAGCAGCCCTGACAGGGAAGATTCACCCCTCCACTTT.

The V and J genes are TRBV2 and TRBJ2-7; TRBD2 agrees at 9 bases. The CDR3 loop spans 14 amino acids. In germline, CDR1 is SNHLY, CDR2 FYNNEI. V shed 5 bases, J shed 6 bases, and the junction held 8 bases outside the gene matches. CDR3 in DNA: TGTGCCAGCAGTACTACGGGACTAGCAGGCGAGCAGTACTTC. Its translation: CASSTTGLAGEQYF. The whole variable domain, filled in from reference TRBV2 and TRBJ2-7, reads EPEVTQTPSHQVTQMGQEVILRCVPISNHLYFYWYRQILGQKVEFLVSFYNNEISEKSEIFDDQFSVERPDGSNFTLKIRSTKLEDSAMYFCASSTTGLAGEQYFGPGTRLTVT.

The chain uses TRBV7-8 and TRBJ2-7, with 9 positions matching TRBD2. The CDR3 loop spans 15 amino acids. Germline V gene lookup returns CDR1 SGHVS and CDR2 FQNEAQ. After removal of 3 bases from V and 5 bases from J, the junction contained 8 bases not matched to a gene. The CDR3 here is CASSFPSGNGNEQYF. CDR3 DNA sequence: TGTGCCAGCAGCTTCCCTAGCGGGAATGGGAACGAGCAGTACTTC.

This sequence joins TRBV28 and TRBJ2-1; the match to TRBD2 covers 8 bases. CDR1 and CDR2 (germline): MDHEN, SYDVKM. With V trimmed by 6 bases and J by 10 bases, 11 bases remained unmatched. The CDR3 runs 14 residues. The CDR3 protein is CASRKLADNLEQFF. CDR3 sequence (DNA): TGTGCCAGCAGGAAACTAGCGGACAACCTGGAGCAGTTCTTC. Variable domain in full (rest from reference TRBV28 and TRBJ2-1): DVKVTQSSRYLVKRTGEKVFLECVQDMDHENMFWYRQDPGLGLRLIYFSYDVKMKEKGDIPEGYSVSREKKERFSLILESASTNQTSMYLCASRKLADNLEQFFGPGTRLTVL.

The rearrangement joins TRBV4-2 to TRBJ1-2; D is undetermined. Trimming took 1 base from V and 6 from J, leaving 12 bases between them. The V gene's germline CDR1 is LGHNA and CDR2 YNFKEQ. This CDR3 has 14 residues. The CDR3 nucleotides are TGTGCCAGCAGCCAAGTAGCAACGGGTCATGGCTACACCTTC. Translation gives CASSQVATGHGYTF.

This clone has just one count. The V gene is TRBV9, the J gene TRBJ2-5; D may be TRBD1 (5 bases). CDR1 is SGDLS, CDR2 YYNGEE, per germline. The CDR3 length is 16 residues. The V and J ends lost 4 bases and 0 bases respectively, with 16 bases between them. CDR3 sequence (DNA): TGTGCCAGCAGCCCACCCGACAGAACCCACCAAGAGACCCAGTACTTC. Translating gives CASSPPDRTHQETQYF.

J is TRBJ2-3 and V is TRBV7-2; TRBD2 aligns across 7 bases. Trimming at V came to 6 bases and at J to 3 bases, leaving 6 bases not matched to a gene. The CDR3 has 14 amino acids. The germline V gene encodes CDR1 SGHTA and CDR2 FQGNSA. The DNA for the CDR3 is TGTGCCAGCAGGGCGGGAGTAGGGACAGATACGCAGTATTTT. It yields the protein CASRAGVGTDTQYF.

The J gene is TRBJ2-5, the V gene TRBV28; a weak D match, TRBD2 (6 bases). The V end was cut by 6 bases, the J end by 4 bases, with 18 bases between. CDR1 is MDHEN, CDR2 SYDVKM, per germline. CDR3 length: 15 amino acids. Here the CDR3 reads CASRSSLSGIETQYF. The CDR3 DNA reads as TGTGCCAGCAGATCGTCTCTTAGCGGAATAGAGACCCAGTACTTC.

The rearrangement links TRBV5-4 to TRBJ2-7, with TRBD1 as a possible D gene (5 bases). V lost 4 bases and J lost 5, with 13 bases in between. CDR3 size: 13 residues. CDR1 and CDR2 from the germline V gene are SGHNT and YYREEE (reference sequence). CDR3 coding DNA: TGTGCCAGCAGCCAACACCCCAGGGACGAGCAGTACTTC. Protein sequence: CASSQHPRDEQYF.

This chain links TRBV15 with TRBJ1-2; D remains unclear. The CDR3 has 13 residues. Germline V gene sequence: CDR1 LNHNV, CDR2 YYDKDF (reference sequence). V was trimmed by 1 base and J by 5 bases, leaving 8 bases between them. CDR3 nucleotide sequence: TGTGCCACCAGCAGAGTTGAAGGGTATGGCTACACCTTC. This translates into CATSRVEGYGYTF.

DNA for the CDR3: TGTGCCAGCAGTTACAGGACAGGGGGGCACTACGAGCAGTACTTC. Protein product: CASSYRTGGHYEQYF. This chain uses TRBV6-5 with TRBJ2-7; 10 bases agree with TRBD1. The length of the CDR3 is 15 residues. Unmatched junction bases numbered 4, after V lost 2 bases and J lost 3 bases. The germline V gene encodes CDR1 MNHEY and CDR2 SVGAGI.

The genes are TRBV7-2 and TRBJ2-5, with 9 positions matching TRBD2. The CDR3 totals 17 residues. Germline V gene sequence: CDR1 SGHTA, CDR2 FQGNSA. V lost 5 bases, J lost 4 bases, and 14 bases stayed unmatched. CDR3 sequence: CASSPQRLSGGRETQYF. CDR3 DNA: TGTGCCAGCAGCCCCCAGAGACTAAGCGGGGGGAGAGAGACCCAGTACTTC.

The V and J genes are TRBV28 and TRBJ2-3, with TRBD1 matching 7 bases. J was trimmed by 4 bases and V by 8 bases; bases with no gene match: 9. This CDR3 region has 14 residues. Germline assignment: CDR1 MDHEN and CDR2 SYDVKM. The DNA of the CDR3 is TGTGCCAGCGGCTCCGGACAGGCCTCAGATACGCAGTATTTT. Translating it yields CASGSGQASDTQYF.

The chain recombines TRBV6-1 with TRBJ2-1; D is perhaps TRBD1 (5 bases). V shed 5 bases and J shed 1 base, with 9 bases lying between them. CDR1 and CDR2 (germline): MNHNS, SASEGT. The CDR3 has 14 residues. DNA for the CDR3: TGTGCCAGCAGTCCAGGGTTTTCCTACAATGAGCAGTTCTTC. This codes for CASSPGFSYNEQFF.